The clone carrying this T cell receptor beta chain appeared a few times. The antigen is undetermined. The CDR3 length is 18 residues. V shed 4 bases, J shed 7 bases, and the junction held 13 bases outside the gene matches. Germline CDR1 and CDR2: SGHNT and YYREEE (reference sequence). This sample is drawn from a study of human T cells and chemical hapten exposure. Background on the study: Mostly female, the patients presented with alopecia areata, totalis or universalis. It was small differences in pooled library volume that mainly caused per-sample TCR yields to vary. Study findings and constraints: The study found that DPC sensitization did not change TCRs above 1 in 1000 frequency.

Time point: pre-sensitization, week 0. Regarding treatment: therapeutic diphenylcyclopropenone sensitization with weekly scalp DPC. One entry per CDR3 protein results from TCRdb running MiXCR on the RACE reads. Among 300,000 to 450,000 distinct CDR3 sequences listed, over 5% were seen once. The V gene is TRBV5-4, the J gene TRBJ2-1; TRBD2 aligns across 14 bases. This TCR was recovered from a woman aged 18-29 years with alopecia areata. Some clones in this sample may be carry-over from other donors' samples. The sample in question was whole blood, obtained in connection with sensitization to the hapten diphenylcyclopropenone (DPC). CDR3 sequence (DNA): TGTGCCAGCAGCCCGACCCCGGGACTAGCGGGGGAAGGTAATGAGCAGTTCTTC. Translation gives CASSPTPGLAGEGNEQFF.